This TCR beta chain was identified in a study of blood T cells in healthy people across ages. Roughly 10 milliliters of peripheral blood were drawn from each donor. Trimming removed 4 bases from V and 1 base from J, with 10 bases in between. CDR1 and CDR2 from the germline V gene are SGHRS and YFSETQ. CDR3 size: 14 residues. Primers used in a second PCR of about 7 to 12 cycles were a sample-barcoded 5' primer and a J-beta primer mix. Each sample provided no less than 3 million CDR3-containing paired-end reads. TCRdb reanalysed the 5' RACE reads using MiXCR and keeps one entry per CDR3 protein. Among hundreds of thousands of distinct CDR3 sequences listed, around 25% were seen once. This clonotype was counted only a few times. These data were also reused for a study on T cells of mothers and their children. That work contributes: Every mother produced more than 8.5 million TCR beta CDR3 reads, whereas every child provided around 3 million. With unrelated pairs as the comparison, related mother-child pairs had a slightly higher overlap that was not significant.

The sequencing sample was made of blood. This TCR was recovered from a boy between 10 and 17 years old in good health. The J gene is TRBJ2-3, the V gene TRBV5-1, with D hard to call. The CDR3 DNA is TGCGCCAGCAGCCTGGAGATCGGCACAGATACGCAGTATTTT. Amino acids: CASSLEIGTDTQYF.